This paragraph reports one T cell receptor (beta chain). This sample was taken from a study of cytomegalovirus exposure and HLA in healthy donors. Researchers ran the PCR with 60 Vbeta and 13 Jbeta primers. TCRdb's copy holds only in-frame clones and misses some; the assay was immunoSEQ multiplex PCR. The sample includes 95,000 to 150,000 clones, less than 20% seen only once; the top ten take 1.9%. The receptor was isolated from a woman between 18 and 30 years old in good health and CMV-seronegative. The specimen sequenced was PBMCs.

The CDR3 nucleotides are TGCGCCAGCAGCTCCTATTTGAGTAACTATGGCTACACCTTC. Its protein is CASSSYLSNYGYTF. The chain carries TRBV5-1 and TRBJ1-2; the D is unclear. V dropped 3 bases and J dropped 1 base, with 10 bases sitting between them. CDR1 and CDR2 (germline): SGHRS, YFSETQ. The CDR3 has 14 residues.